This entry lists 6 T cell receptor beta chains sequenced from one sample in a study of identical twins. TCRdb ran MiXCR on the 5' RACE reads and lists one entry per CDR3 protein. Among hundreds of thousands of distinct CDR3 sequences listed, about 20% were seen once. The data also belong to a second study, concerning yellow fever vaccine responses in identical twins.

The sample consisted of CD4+ T cells sorted from blood. These receptors came from a young woman in good health.

V and J are TRBV5-1 and TRBJ2-5, with D possibly being TRBD2 (6 bases). This CDR3 comprises 14 residues. V was cut by 0 bases and J by 4 bases, with 10 bases left in between. The V gene's germline CDR1 is SGHRS and CDR2 YFSETQ. In nucleotides, the CDR3 is TGCGCCAGCAGCTTGGTTCTAGCGAGAGAGACCCAGTACTTC. The encoded protein is CASSLVLARETQYF.

V is TRBV11-2 and J is TRBJ2-1, with TRBD1 matching over 7 bases. Unmatched junction bases numbered 8, after V lost 6 bases and J lost 3 bases. Looked up from germline, CDR1 is SGHAT and CDR2 is FQNNGV. The length of the CDR3 is 15 residues. CDR3 bases: TGTGCCAGCAGTCCCGGGACAGCAAACTACAATGAGCAGTTCTTC. Its protein is CASSPGTANYNEQFF.

The table lists this clonotype with a few counts. The J gene is TRBJ2-2, the V gene TRBV2, with a weak D call TRBD2 (5 bases). V was clipped by 4 bases and J by 4 bases, with 10 bases between them. This CDR3 is built from 14 residues. Germline CDR1 SNHLY, CDR2 FYNNEI. The CDR3 DNA follows: TGTGCCAGCAGTGGTGGACTTATCACCGGGGAGCTGTTTTTT. It codes for CASSGGLITGELFF. Based on the CDR3 plus reference TRBV2 and TRBJ2-2, the full variable domain is EPEVTQTPSHQVTQMGQEVILRCVPISNHLYFYWYRQILGQKVEFLVSFYNNEISEKSEIFDDQFSVERPDGSNFTLKIRSTKLEDSAMYFCASSGGLITGELFFGEGSRLTVL.

This clonotype showed up just a few times. The chain links TRBV5-1 to TRBJ1-4; tentative D call: TRBD1 (5 bases). Germline assignment: CDR1 SGHRS and CDR2 YFSETQ. There are 13 residues in the CDR3. The ends were cut back, 6 bases at V and 5 bases at J, with 11 bases in the middle. The CDR3, as DNA: TGCGCCAGCACCCGGGGCGGGAATGAAAAACTGTTTTTT. As protein: CASTRGGNEKLFF.

This clonotype was recorded only once. The chain employs TRBV7-9 and TRBJ2-1; no firm D call. Germline assignment: CDR1 SEHNR and CDR2 FQNEAQ (reference sequence). The V end lost 3 bases, the J end lost 8 bases, and 11 bases lay between the germline ends. The CDR3 is 13 amino acids. CDR3 bases: TGTGCCAGCAGCTTGGTGTCGGGCTATGAGCAGTTCTTC. Translating gives CASSLVSGYEQFF.

The gene calls are TRBV20-1 and TRBJ2-3; no clear D. The ends were cut back, 1 base at V and 4 bases at J, with 12 bases in the middle. CDR1 and CDR2 (germline): DFQATT, SNEGSKA (reference sequence). This CDR3 has 14 residues. The CDR3 nucleotides read TGCAGTGCTAGAGTCGCCCCCCTTTCAGATACGCAGTATTTT. Translating gives CSARVAPLSDTQYF.